The 32 T cell receptor beta chains given below trace back to one sample, sequenced in a study of cytomegalovirus exposure and HLA in healthy donors. Clones were read by immunoSEQ multiplex PCR, and TCRdb kept only the in-frame ones, dropping some. The sample lists some 100,000 clones; approximately 90% were seen once. The specimen was PBMCs. The source is a man in his late teens or twenties in good health and CMV-seropositive.

The chain employs TRBV13 and TRBJ2-1; 14 nucleotides line up with TRBD2. J was trimmed by 7 bases and V by 5 bases; bases with no gene match: 10. The CDR3 has 17 residues. From germline, CDR1 is PRHDT and CDR2 FYEKMQ (reference sequence). In nucleotides, the CDR3 is TGTGCCAGCAGCGAATCGGCCGGGACTAGCGGGGGAAATGAGCAGTTCTTC. Translating it yields CASSESAGTSGGNEQFF.

This chain uses TRBV19 with TRBJ2-1, with a possible D match to TRBD2 (6 bases). In germline, CDR1 is LNHDA, CDR2 SQIVND (reference sequence). V lost 1 base to trimming and J lost 4 bases, with 14 bases between them. The CDR3 spans 16 residues. The CDR3 DNA is TGTGCCAGTAGTATAGTTGCCGGGGGTGGTTACAATGAGCAGTTCTTC. Its protein product is CASSIVAGGGYNEQFF.

The chain employs TRBV7-9 and TRBJ1-1; 8 bases align to TRBD1. The ends lost 5 bases at V and 6 bases at J; junction bases unmatched: 17. This CDR3 contains 17 residues. Looked up from germline, CDR1 is SEHNR and CDR2 is FQNEAQ (reference sequence). CDR3 protein: CASSRPDRAEGIAEAFF. Here the CDR3 DNA reads TGTGCCAGCAGCCGACCGGACAGGGCGGAGGGGATCGCTGAAGCTTTCTTT.

This chain joins TRBV7-9 and TRBJ2-3; D might be TRBD1 (5 bases). The germline V gene has CDR1 SEHNR and CDR2 FQNEAQ (reference sequence). The CDR3 is 13 amino acids. V gave up 3 bases and J gave up 4 bases, with 8 bases separating them. This CDR3 reads CASSFRGADTQYF. CDR3 sequence (DNA): TGTGCCAGCAGCTTTAGGGGTGCAGATACGCAGTATTTT.

The chain joins TRBV4-3 to TRBJ2-2, with D possibly being TRBD2 (5 bases). Trimming shortened V by 0 bases and J by 6 bases, and 11 bases separated the two germline ends. The CDR3 covers 15 residues. The germline V gene has CDR1 LGHNA and CDR2 YSLEER. This chain's CDR3 is CASSQEHRLPGELFF. The CDR3 nucleotides read TGCGCCAGCAGCCAAGAGCATCGACTACCCGGGGAGCTGTTTTTT.

The chain employs TRBV6-6 and TRBJ1-3, with D maybe TRBD1 (6 bases). There are 14 residues in the CDR3. Germline CDR1 MNHNY, CDR2 SVGAGI (reference sequence). With 8 bases removed from V and 6 bases from J, the gap between germline ends came to 17 bases. CDR3 region: CASSDNRESNTIYF. In nucleotides, the CDR3 is TGTGCCAGCTCAGATAACAGGGAGTCAAACACCATATATTTT.

V usage is TRBV7-9 and J usage is TRBJ1-1; 7 bases map to TRBD1. Germline V lookup: CDR1 SEHNR, CDR2 FQNEAQ (reference sequence). CDR3 length equals 13 residues. Losses at the gene ends were 3 bases for V and 4 bases for J; bases not matched to a gene: 2. The CDR3, as DNA: TGTGCCAGCAGCTTGGGGGACAGCACTGAAGCTTTCTTT. Protein product: CASSLGDSTEAFF.

This chain joins TRBV7-2 and TRBJ2-5, with TRBD2 matching over 10 bases. This CDR3 comprises 18 residues. With V trimmed by 2 bases and J by 5 bases, 14 bases remained unmatched. CDR1 and CDR2 from the germline V gene are SGHTA and FQGNSA. The CDR3 DNA follows: TGTGCCAGCAGCTTAATGTCTAGCGGGGGCCTAATGGCGGAGACCCAGTACTTC. Translating gives CASSLMSSGGLMAETQYF.

CDR3: CASSLALRRVRQGLIGELFF. DNA for the CDR3: TGTGCCAGCAGCTTAGCCCTCCGTCGTGTCAGACAGGGGTTAATCGGGGAGCTGTTTTTT. V usage is TRBV7-6 and J usage is TRBJ2-2; TRBD1 aligns across 8 bases. V was clipped by 0 bases and J by 7 bases; unmatched bases: 19. This CDR3 spans 20 amino acids. CDR1 and CDR2 from the germline V gene are SGHVS and FNYEAQ.

The chain couples TRBV7-9 to TRBJ2-1; 9 bases line up with TRBD1. The V gene end was trimmed by 2 bases and the J gene end by 15 bases; junction bases not matched to a gene: 11. From germline, CDR1 is SEHNR and CDR2 FQNEAQ (reference sequence). CDR3 length: 14 amino acids. The CDR3 here is CASSLPGQGLMWFF. The CDR3 coding sequence is TGTGCCAGCAGCTTACCCGGACAGGGGCTTATGTGGTTCTTC.

The V gene is TRBV5-4, the J gene TRBJ2-5; D remains ambiguous. Germline V gene data show CDR1 as SGHNT and CDR2 as YYREEE (reference sequence). Trimming removed 0 bases at V and 7 bases at J, with 10 bases between. The CDR3 sequence is 13 residues long. The CDR3 DNA follows: TGTGCCAGCAGCTTGGATATAGAACCGACCCAGTACTTC. Protein: CASSLDIEPTQYF.

This rearrangement joins TRBV4-1 to TRBJ1-1, with 9 bases identical to TRBD1. This CDR3 contains 15 residues. V lost 4 bases and J lost 7; bases outside the gene matches: 10. The V gene's germline CDR1 is MGHRA and CDR2 YSYEKL. CDR3 residues: CASSLPGQGWGEAFF. CDR3 sequence (DNA): TGCGCCAGCAGCCTACCGGGACAGGGATGGGGTGAAGCTTTCTTT.

For the CDR3, the DNA is TGTGCCAGCCGACTACGCCGGGACAGCTACGAGCAGTACTTC. Translated: CASRLRRDSYEQYF. The genes are TRBV7-2 and TRBJ2-7; the match to TRBD1 covers 7 bases. The germline V gene encodes CDR1 SGHTA and CDR2 FQGNSA. The CDR3 extends over 14 amino acids. V lost 8 bases to trimming and J lost 3 bases; unmatched junction nucleotides: 10.

The chain recombines TRBV6-1 with TRBJ1-1; D is unclear. V was pared by 4 bases and J by 7 bases, with 7 bases between. Germline lookup yields CDR1 MNHNS and CDR2 SASEGT. The CDR3 loop spans 11 amino acids. As DNA, the CDR3 is TGTGCCAGCAGTGTTGACTTTGAAGCTTTCTTT. This codes for CASSVDFEAFF.

This clone appeared a single time. The J gene is TRBJ1-1, the V gene TRBV27, with TRBD1 identical over 10 bases. The germline CDR1 and CDR2 sequences are MNHEY and SMNVEV (reference sequence). The CDR3 covers 15 residues. V was pared by 6 bases and J by 6 bases, with 10 bases of the junction left unmatched. CDR3 nucleotides: TGTGCCAGCAGACGACTCCCTGGGACAGGGGCTGAAGCTTTCTTT. This translates into CASRRLPGTGAEAFF.

The rearrangement uses TRBV7-2 and TRBJ2-2, with TRBD2 identical over 7 bases. The length of the CDR3 is 15 residues. J gave up 2 bases and V 4 bases, and 4 bases lay outside the gene matches. Germline assignment: CDR1 SGHTA and CDR2 FQGNSA. CDR3 amino acids: CASSSASGNTGELFF. CDR3 nucleotide sequence: TGTGCCAGCAGCTCGGCTAGCGGTAACACCGGGGAGCTGTTTTTT.

A single count supports this clone. The rearrangement joins TRBV5-1 to TRBJ2-2, with 9 bases identical to TRBD1. The CDR3 consists of 15 residues. From germline, CDR1 is SGHRS and CDR2 YFSETQ. V dropped 2 bases and J dropped 3; count of bases not matched to a gene: 2. CDR3 in amino acids: CASSLGTGYTGELFF. CDR3 DNA sequence: TGCGCCAGCAGCTTAGGGACAGGGTACACCGGGGAGCTGTTTTTT.

The chain combines TRBV2 with TRBJ1-1; D remains ambiguous. Germline values: CDR1 SNHLY, CDR2 FYNNEI. Trimming removed 1 base from V and 3 bases from J, with 9 bases in between. CDR3 length equals 14 residues. The CDR3: CASSEEESYTEAFF. DNA of the CDR3: TGTGCCAGCAGTGAAGAAGAGTCCTACACTGAAGCTTTCTTT. Filled out from reference TRBV2 and TRBJ1-1, the complete variable domain reads EPEVTQTPSHQVTQMGQEVILRCVPISNHLYFYWYRQILGQKVEFLVSFYNNEISEKSEIFDDQFSVERPDGSNFTLKIRSTKLEDSAMYFCASSEEESYTEAFFGQGTRLTVV.

The chain carries TRBV5-1 and TRBJ2-7, with unresolved D. From germline, CDR1 is SGHRS and CDR2 YFSETQ. This CDR3 spans 13 amino acids. V was cut by 0 bases and J by 6 bases, with 10 bases left in between. In DNA, the CDR3 is TGCGCCAGCAGCTTGGCCTTTCTGAGCGAGCAGTACTTC. It specifies CASSLAFLSEQYF.

This rearrangement joins TRBV19 to TRBJ1-6; TRBD1 matches at 7 bases. The CDR3 spans 12 residues. In germline, CDR1 is LNHDA, CDR2 SQIVND (reference sequence). The J segment lost 19 bases and the V segment lost 7 bases, leaving 13 bases of the junction unmatched. CDR3 nucleotides: TGTGCCAGTACCACAGGGGCCGGCCCTGTTCACTTT. It translates to CASTTGAGPVHF.

The V gene is TRBV6-5, the J gene TRBJ2-1, with 10 bases lining up with TRBD2. Losses at the gene ends were 1 base for V and 4 bases for J; bases not matched to a gene: 1. CDR1 MNHEY and CDR2 SVGAGI come from the germline V gene. CDR3 length: 15 amino acids. The CDR3 nucleotides are TGTGCCAGCAGTTACTTTAGCGGGGGGTACAATGAGCAGTTCTTC. Its protein product is CASSYFSGGYNEQFF.

V is TRBV6-1 and J is TRBJ1-2; 7 bases line up with TRBD1. The germline V gene encodes CDR1 MNHNS and CDR2 SASEGT. The V segment lost 2 bases and the J segment 6 bases; nucleotides outside the gene matches: 6. This CDR3 contains 14 residues. In DNA form, the CDR3 reads TGTGCCAGCAGTGAAAACAGGGGAAATAATGGCTACACCTTC. Translating it yields CASSENRGNNGYTF.

This chain joins TRBV7-9 and TRBJ1-2; no reliable D call. V lost 5 bases to trimming and J lost 2 bases, with 12 bases between them. This CDR3 contains 14 residues. Per germline, CDR1 SEHNR and CDR2 FQNEAQ (reference sequence). For the CDR3, the DNA is TGTGCCAGCAGCGGAATGGTAGCGAACTATGGCTACACCTTC. Encoded protein: CASSGMVANYGYTF.

The chain employs TRBV2 and TRBJ2-7, with D perhaps TRBD1 (6 bases). V was trimmed by 6 bases and J by 1 base, leaving 13 bases between them. The length of the CDR3 is 14 residues. CDR1 and CDR2 from the germline V gene are SNHLY and FYNNEI. CDR3 DNA sequence: TGTGCCAGCAGAACTACAGGGATTTCCTACGAGCAGTACTTC. Translated: CASRTTGISYEQYF.

V gene TRBV5-8 combines with J gene TRBJ1-6, with D unclear. Germline assignment: CDR1 SGHTS and CDR2 YDEGEE. Trimming pared 0 bases from V and 9 bases from J, leaving 16 bases between. CDR3 length: 16 residues. CDR3 loop: CASSLAEGVSISPLHF. The CDR3 region has the DNA TGTGCCAGCAGCTTGGCCGAGGGAGTTTCAATTTCACCCCTCCACTTT.

DNA for the CDR3: TGCGCCAGCAGCCAAGACGGGGGGTTCACAGATACGCAGTATTTT. Encoded protein: CASSQDGGFTDTQYF. The rearrangement joins TRBV4-3 to TRBJ2-3, with 7 bases fitting TRBD2. Germline-derived CDR1 and CDR2 are LGHNA and YSLEER. CDR3 length: 15 residues. Trimming cost V 0 bases and J 2 bases; bases outside gene matches: 2.

The rearrangement links TRBV4-1 to TRBJ2-5; the match to TRBD2 covers 10 bases. Trimming removed 1 base from V and 0 bases from J; junction bases left unmatched: 8. The CDR3 spans 18 residues. In germline, CDR1 is MGHRA, CDR2 YSYEKL. CDR3 sequence (DNA): TGCGCCAGCAGCCAAGCGGCTAGCGGGGGCCCGTACCAAGAGACCCAGTACTTC. This sequence encodes CASSQAASGGPYQETQYF.

As for this clone: The junction shows a germline mismatch at one end, possibly a read error. The CDR3 spells CASSGLAGGTGELFF. The CDR3 DNA is TGTGCCAGCAGTGGACTAGCGGGGGGCACCGGGGAGCTGTTTTTT. This rearrangement joins TRBV10-3 to TRBJ2-2; 14 positions agree with TRBD2. From germline, CDR1 is ENHRY and CDR2 SYGVKD. This CDR3 region has 15 residues.

The chain carries TRBV5-4 and TRBJ2-1; tentatively, D is TRBD1 (5 bases). V lost 2 bases and J lost 7, with 16 bases in between. The CDR3 totals 15 residues. Germline-derived CDR1 and CDR2 are SGHNT and YYREEE (reference sequence). The CDR3 nucleotides are TGTGCCAGCAGCTTCCGCGTAAGGGGTGGGAATGAGCAGTTCTTC. Translated: CASSFRVRGGNEQFF.

The chain employs TRBV9 and TRBJ2-7, with 7 bases matching TRBD2. The V gene's germline CDR1 is SGDLS and CDR2 YYNGEE. This CDR3 comprises 14 residues. V was pared by 4 bases and J by 2 bases, with 6 bases of the junction left unmatched. The CDR3 DNA sequence: TGTGCCAGCAGCCCCGCGGGAGACACCTACGAGCAGTACTTC. It encodes CASSPAGDTYEQYF.

This clone was recorded once. The rearrangement links TRBV18 to TRBJ2-2, with a weak D call TRBD2 (5 bases). There are 18 residues in the CDR3. Germline CDR1 KGHSH, CDR2 LQKENI. Trimming cost V 0 bases and J 5 bases, with 19 bases left between them. The CDR3 bases are TGTGCCAGCTCACCACCCAGTTTCGTGAGGGAACGGACCGGGGAGCTGTTTTTT. It yields the protein CASSPPSFVRERTGELFF.

The CDR3 here is CASSLDVGGKSPLHF. The CDR3 DNA reads as TGTGCCAGCAGCTTAGATGTAGGGGGAAAGTCACCCCTCCACTTT. The chain uses TRBV7-2 and TRBJ1-6; D might be TRBD1 (6 bases). From germline, CDR1 is SGHTA and CDR2 FQGNSA. Deletions cut 1 base from V and 10 bases from J, with 14 bases between. CDR3 size: 15 residues.